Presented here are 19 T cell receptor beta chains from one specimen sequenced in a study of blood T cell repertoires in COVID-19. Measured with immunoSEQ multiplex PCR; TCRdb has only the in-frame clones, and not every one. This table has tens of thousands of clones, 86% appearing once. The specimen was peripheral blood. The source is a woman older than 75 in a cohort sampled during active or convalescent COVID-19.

This CDR3 reads CASRRTSGRGGTDTQYF. The CDR3 DNA sequence: TGCGCCAGCAGAAGGACTAGCGGGAGGGGCGGGACAGATACGCAGTATTTT. The V call is TRBV5-1, the J call TRBJ2-3; 15 bases match TRBD2. Germline V gene data show CDR1 as SGHRS and CDR2 as YFSETQ. The CDR3 sequence is 17 residues long. V lost 5 bases, J lost 3 bases, and 7 bases stayed unmatched.

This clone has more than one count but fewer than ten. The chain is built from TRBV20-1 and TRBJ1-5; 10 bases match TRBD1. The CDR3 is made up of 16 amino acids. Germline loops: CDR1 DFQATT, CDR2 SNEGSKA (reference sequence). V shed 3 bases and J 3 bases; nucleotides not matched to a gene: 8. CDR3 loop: CSASGQGGWNNQPQHF. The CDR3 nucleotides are TGCAGTGCTAGTGGACAGGGGGGATGGAACAATCAGCCCCAGCATTTT.

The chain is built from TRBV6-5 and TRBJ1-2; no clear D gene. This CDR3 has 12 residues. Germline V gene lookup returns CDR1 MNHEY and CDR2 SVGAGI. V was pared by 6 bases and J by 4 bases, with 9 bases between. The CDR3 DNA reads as TGTGCCAGCAGAGTAGAACCCTATGGCTACACCTTC. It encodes CASRVEPYGYTF.

The CDR3 DNA reads as TGTGCCAGCAGCCAAGATAGATTCACCATATATTTT. This codes for CASSQDRFTIYF. The rearrangement links TRBV14 to TRBJ1-3, with D unresolved. CDR1 and CDR2 (germline): SGHDN, FVKESK. The CDR3 runs to 12 residues. The ends were cut back, 0 bases at V and 9 bases at J, with 6 bases in the middle. Supplemented by reference TRBV14 and TRBJ1-3, the full variable domain reads EAGVTQFPSHSVIEKGQTVTLRCDPISGHDNLYWYRRVMGKEIKFLLHFVKESKQDESGMPNNRFLAERTGGTYSTLKVQPAELEDSGVYFCASSQDRFTIYFGEGSWLTVV.

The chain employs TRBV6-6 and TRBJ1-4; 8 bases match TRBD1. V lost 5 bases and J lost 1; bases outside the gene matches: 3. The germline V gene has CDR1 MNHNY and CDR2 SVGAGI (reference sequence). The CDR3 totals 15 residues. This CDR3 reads CASSGQGRTNEKLFF. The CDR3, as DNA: TGTGCCAGCAGTGGACAGGGTAGAACTAATGAAAAACTGTTTTTT.

CDR3 sequence reads: CASSEGGAADTQYF. In DNA form, the CDR3 reads TGTGCCAGCAGTGAAGGTGGGGCGGCTGATACGCAGTATTTT. The V gene is TRBV6-1, the J gene TRBJ2-3; D possibly corresponds to TRBD1 (5 bases). The germline CDR1 and CDR2 sequences are MNHNS and SASEGT. V gave up 1 base and J gave up 6 bases, with 11 bases separating them. The CDR3 length is 14 residues.

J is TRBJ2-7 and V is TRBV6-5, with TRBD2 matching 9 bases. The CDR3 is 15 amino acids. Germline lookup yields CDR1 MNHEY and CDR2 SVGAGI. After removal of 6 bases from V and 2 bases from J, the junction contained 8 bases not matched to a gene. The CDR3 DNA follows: TGTGCCAGCAGCCAGACTAGCGGAGACCCCTACGAGCAGTACGTC. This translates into CASSQTSGDPYEQYV.

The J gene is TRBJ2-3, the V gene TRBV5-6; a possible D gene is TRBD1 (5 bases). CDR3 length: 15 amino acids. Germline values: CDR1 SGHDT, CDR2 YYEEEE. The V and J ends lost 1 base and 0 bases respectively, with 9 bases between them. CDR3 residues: CASSLQGMSTDTQYF. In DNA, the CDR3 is TGTGCCAGCAGCTTGCAGGGAATGAGCACAGATACGCAGTATTTT.

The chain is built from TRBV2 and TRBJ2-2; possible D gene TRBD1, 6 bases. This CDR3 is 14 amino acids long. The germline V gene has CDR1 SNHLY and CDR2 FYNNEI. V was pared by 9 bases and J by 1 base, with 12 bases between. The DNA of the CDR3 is TGTGCCAGTTCGGGACACCTGAACACCGGGGAGCTGTTTTTT. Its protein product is CASSGHLNTGELFF.

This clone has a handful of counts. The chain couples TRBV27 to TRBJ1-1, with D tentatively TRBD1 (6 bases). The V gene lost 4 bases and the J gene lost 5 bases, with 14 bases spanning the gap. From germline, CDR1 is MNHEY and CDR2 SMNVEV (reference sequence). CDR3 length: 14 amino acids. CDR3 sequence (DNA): TGTGCCAGCAGTTACCGGGACAAGGGAACTGAAGCTTTCTTT. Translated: CASSYRDKGTEAFF.

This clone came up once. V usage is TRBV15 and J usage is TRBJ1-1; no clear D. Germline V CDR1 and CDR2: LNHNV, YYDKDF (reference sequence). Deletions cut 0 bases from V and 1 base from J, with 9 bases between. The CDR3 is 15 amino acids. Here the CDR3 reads CATSRDGRANTEAFF. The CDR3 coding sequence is TGTGCCACCAGCAGAGACGGGCGGGCGAACACTGAAGCTTTCTTT.

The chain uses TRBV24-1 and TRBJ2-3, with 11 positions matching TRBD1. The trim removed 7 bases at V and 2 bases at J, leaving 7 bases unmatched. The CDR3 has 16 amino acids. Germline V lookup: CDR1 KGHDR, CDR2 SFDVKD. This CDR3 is CATSAGTGGLTDTQYF. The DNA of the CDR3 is TGTGCCACCAGCGCCGGGACAGGGGGTCTCACAGATACGCAGTATTTT.

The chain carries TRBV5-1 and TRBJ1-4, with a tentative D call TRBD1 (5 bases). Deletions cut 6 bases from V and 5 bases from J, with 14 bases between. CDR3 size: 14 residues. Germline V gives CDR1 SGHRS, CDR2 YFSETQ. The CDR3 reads CASKVAGVNEKLFF. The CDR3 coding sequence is TGCGCCAGCAAAGTTGCGGGGGTGAATGAAAAACTGTTTTTT.

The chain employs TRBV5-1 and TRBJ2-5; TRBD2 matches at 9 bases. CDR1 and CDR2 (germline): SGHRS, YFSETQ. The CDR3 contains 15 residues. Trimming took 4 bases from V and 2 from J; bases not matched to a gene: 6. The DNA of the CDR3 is TGCGCCAGCAGCCCGGCGGGGGGGAGGCAAGAGACCCAGTACTTC. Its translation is CASSPAGGRQETQYF. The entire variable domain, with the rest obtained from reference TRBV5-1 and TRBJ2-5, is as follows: KAGVTQTPRYLIKTRGQQVTLSCSPISGHRSVSWYQQTPGQGLQFLFEYFSETQRNKGNFPGRFSGRQFSNSRSEMNVSTLELGDSALYLCASSPAGGRQETQYFGPGTRLLVL.

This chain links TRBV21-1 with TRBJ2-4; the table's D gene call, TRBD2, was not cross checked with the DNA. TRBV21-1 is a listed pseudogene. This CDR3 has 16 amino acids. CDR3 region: CASSKKTATSKNIQYF. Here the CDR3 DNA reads TGTGCCAGCAGCAAAAAAACGGCGACTAGCAAAAACATTCAGTACTTC.

DNA of the CDR3: TGTGCCAGCAGAAACAGGGACTCCTACAATGAGCAGTTCTTC. Protein product: CASRNRDSYNEQFF. The V gene is TRBV5-8, the J gene TRBJ2-1; D perhaps matches TRBD1 (6 bases). The V end was cut by 5 bases, the J end by 0 bases, with 9 bases between. This CDR3 is built from 14 residues. Germline-derived CDR1 and CDR2 are SGHTS and YDEGEE.

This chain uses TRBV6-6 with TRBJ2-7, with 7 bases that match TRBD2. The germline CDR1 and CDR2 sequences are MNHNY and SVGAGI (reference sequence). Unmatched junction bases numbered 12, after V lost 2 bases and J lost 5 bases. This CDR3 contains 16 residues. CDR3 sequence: CASSYTTSAMVHEQYV. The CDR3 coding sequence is TGTGCCAGCAGTTACACCACTAGCGCTATGGTCCACGAGCAGTACGTC.

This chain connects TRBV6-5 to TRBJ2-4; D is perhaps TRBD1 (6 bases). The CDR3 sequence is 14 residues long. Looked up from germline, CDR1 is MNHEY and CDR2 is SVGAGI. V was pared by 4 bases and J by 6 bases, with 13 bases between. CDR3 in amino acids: CASSFTGYRNIQYF. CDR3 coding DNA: TGTGCCAGCAGTTTTACAGGGTACAGAAACATTCAGTACTTC.

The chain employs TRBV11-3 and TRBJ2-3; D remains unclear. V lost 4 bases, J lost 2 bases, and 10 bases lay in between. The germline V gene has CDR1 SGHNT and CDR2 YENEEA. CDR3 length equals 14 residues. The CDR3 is CASSSILDTDTQYF. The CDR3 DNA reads TGTGCCAGCAGCTCCATACTCGACACAGATACGCAGTATTTT.